These 8 T cell receptor beta chains were sequenced from one sample in a study of T cells expressing NK-cell markers. TCRdb processed the 5' RACE reads again and assigns one entry to each CDR3 protein, with no DNA. There are 550,000 to 600,000 distinct CDR3 sequences in the sample, with 3.5% to 4.5% held by the top ten. The sample was blood T cells: a sorted CD56 or NKG2C T cell subset, CD4+ or CD8+ T cells, or bulk PBMC T cells (not recorded which). These receptors were taken from a young man in good health.

CDR3: CASSQDPGLKNEQFF. The V gene is TRBV4-1, the J gene TRBJ2-1; absent DNA, TCRdb's TRBD2 call cannot be checked. Germline CDR1 and CDR2: MGHRA and YSYEKL. The CDR3 consists of 15 residues.

The CDR3: CASRSAGTSGIDPPDTQYF. The chain has TRBV12-3 or TRBV12-4 and TRBJ2-3; absent DNA, TCRdb's TRBD2 call cannot be checked. CDR3 length: 19 residues.

The rearrangement joins TRBV5-5 to TRBJ2-7; checking the TCRdb D call of TRBD2 is not possible without DNA. Germline assignment: CDR1 SGHKS and CDR2 YYEKEE (reference sequence). This CDR3 is 16 amino acids long. CDR3 sequence: CASSLIPAGGPEEQYF.

The chain has TRBV27 and TRBJ2-1. CDR1 MNHEY and CDR2 SMNVEV come from the germline V gene (reference sequence). The CDR3 runs 15 residues. The CDR3 loop is CASSFLSNAGNEQFF.

The genes are TRBV15 and TRBJ1-1; the D call from TCRdb, TRBD1, cannot be confirmed without DNA. The germline CDR1 and CDR2 sequences are LNHNV and YYDKDF (reference sequence). The CDR3 extends over 14 amino acids. CDR3 amino acids: CATSNNRGTAEAFF.

This chain's CDR3 is CASSQVPLAGSRNEQFF. V gene TRBV3-1 combines with J gene TRBJ2-1; TCRdb lists TRBD2, though no DNA is available to test this call. The length of the CDR3 is 17 residues. The germline gives CDR1 LGHDT, CDR2 YNNKEL (reference sequence).

The chain couples TRBV18 to TRBJ2-1. The CDR3 has 13 residues. Germline V gene data show CDR1 as KGHSH and CDR2 as LQKENI. Here the CDR3 reads CASSRQGPNEQFF.

The chain's CDR3 is CASRLTEMQETQYF. This chain links TRBV6-1 with TRBJ2-5; the D call of TRBD1 rests on TCRdb alone, since no DNA is present to check it. This CDR3 is 14 amino acids long. The V gene's germline CDR1 is MNHNS and CDR2 SASEGT.